The 5 T cell receptor beta chains below all came from one sample that was sequenced in a study of primary melanoma T cells and metastatic recurrence. Method: immunoSEQ multiplex PCR; TCRdb's copy keeps in-frame clones and lacks some. The sample includes 2,500 to 3,500 clones, 82% of them seen just once. The source material was melanoma tumor tissue. Receptors were obtained from a human donor with melanoma.

This chain uses TRBV11-3 with TRBJ1-2; 12 nucleotides line up with TRBD1. Germline V gene sequence: CDR1 SGHNT, CDR2 YENEEA. The V and J ends lost 4 bases and 8 bases, in that order; junction bases with no gene match: 11. The CDR3 contains 16 residues. The CDR3 loop reads CASSWLTGTGGWGYTF. CDR3 DNA: TGTGCCAGCAGCTGGCTCACCGGGACAGGGGGCTGGGGCTACACCTTC.

The chain links TRBV19 to TRBJ2-2; no firm D call. The CDR3 consists of 12 residues. Deletions cut 6 bases from V and 8 bases from J, with 10 bases between. The germline CDR1 and CDR2 sequences are LNHDA and SQIVND (reference sequence). CDR3 DNA sequence: TGTGCCAGTAGAGCCTTTCTGGGGGAGCTGTTTTTT. Residues: CASRAFLGELFF.

The V call is TRBV28, the J call TRBJ1-1; no clear D gene. Between the trimmed V and J ends, which lost 3 bases and 2 bases, there was a span of 19 bases. Per germline, CDR1 MDHEN and CDR2 SYDVKM. CDR3 length equals 17 residues. CDR3 coding DNA: TGTGCCAGCAGTTTTATTCGGGCGTCAGAAGGTAACACTGAAGCTTTCTTT. Encoded protein: CASSFIRASEGNTEAFF. The entire variable domain, with the rest obtained from reference TRBV28 and TRBJ1-1, is as follows: DVKVTQSSRYLVKRTGEKVFLECVQDMDHENMFWYRQDPGLGLRLIYFSYDVKMKEKGDIPEGYSVSREKKERFSLILESASTNQTSMYLCASSFIRASEGNTEAFFGQGTRLTVV.

The chain is built from TRBV29-1 and TRBJ2-1; D gene unclear. Trimming removed 5 bases from V and 0 bases from J, with 11 bases in between. This CDR3 contains 14 residues. Germline assignment: CDR1 SQVTM and CDR2 ANQGSEA. CDR3 in amino acids: CSVRKGSSYNEQFF. In DNA form, the CDR3 reads TGCAGCGTTAGAAAGGGAAGCTCCTACAATGAGCAGTTCTTC.

In its sample, this clone was seen a few times. One junction end disagrees with the germline gene, perhaps due to a read error. The rearrangement joins TRBV6-8 to TRBJ1-1, with D perhaps TRBD1 (6 bases). Per the germline V gene, CDR1 is MNHGY and CDR2 is SAAAGT. The CDR3 length is 15 residues. CDR3 amino acids: CAISARDRLNTEAFF. CDR3 nucleotides: TGTGCCATCAGTGCCCGAGACAGGTTGAACACTGAAGCTTTCTTT.